Given below is one T cell receptor (beta chain) in context. The table came from immunoSEQ multiplex PCR; TCRdb's copy has only in-frame clones and leaves some out. The table records over 100,000 clones, 85% to 90% of them present only once. The sample comes from a study of control samples from healthy donors and cancer patients. CDR3 length: 13 amino acids. Trimming pared 6 bases from V and 1 base from J, leaving 8 bases between. The germline gives CDR1 SGHTA, CDR2 FQGTGA. The sequenced sample consisted of blood. The TCR comes from a woman aged 45 to 65 in good health. The chain couples TRBV7-3 to TRBJ2-3; D remains unclear. In nucleotides, the CDR3 is TGTGCCAGCAGAGACACCGGCACAGATACGCAGTATTTT. Its translation: CASRDTGTDTQYF.